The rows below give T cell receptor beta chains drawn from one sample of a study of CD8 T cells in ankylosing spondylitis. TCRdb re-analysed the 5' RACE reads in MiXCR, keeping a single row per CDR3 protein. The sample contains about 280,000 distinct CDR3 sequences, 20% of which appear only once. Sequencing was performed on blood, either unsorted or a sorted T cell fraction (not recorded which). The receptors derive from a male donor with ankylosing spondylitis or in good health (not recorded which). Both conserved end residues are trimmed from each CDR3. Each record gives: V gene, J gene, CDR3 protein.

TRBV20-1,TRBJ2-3,SGTLGTTDTQY
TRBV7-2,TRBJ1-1,ASSLASMAKMTEAF
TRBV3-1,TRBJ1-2,ASRQTGLYSYGYT
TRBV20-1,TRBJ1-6,SARDGRDSYNSPLH
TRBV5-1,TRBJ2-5,ASSLQGGSQETQY
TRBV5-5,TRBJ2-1,ASSLGPWSYNEQF
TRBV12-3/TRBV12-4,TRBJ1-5,ASSTGQGFNQPQH
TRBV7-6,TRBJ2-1,ASSRLAGGRSYNEQF
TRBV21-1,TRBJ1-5,ASSKLWGVGNQPQH
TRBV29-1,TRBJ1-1,SPIWTVNTEAF
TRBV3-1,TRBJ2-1,ASSLKGEQF
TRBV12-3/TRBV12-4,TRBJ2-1,ASSLSSGGPYNEQF
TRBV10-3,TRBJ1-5,AISESGTSNQPQH
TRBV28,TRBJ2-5,ASSLRAQETQY
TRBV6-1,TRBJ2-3,ASRRDRETNTQY
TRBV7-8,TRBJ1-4,ASSNGYANEKLF
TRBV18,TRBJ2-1,ASSRTSPSYNEQF
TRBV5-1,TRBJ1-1,ASSFKGQNTEAF
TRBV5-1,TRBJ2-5,ANSEGTGVGETQY
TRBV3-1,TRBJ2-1,ASSDPGQYNEQF
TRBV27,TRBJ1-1,ASSFSPGNTEAF
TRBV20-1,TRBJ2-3,SATGVAGGTDTQY
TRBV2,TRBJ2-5,ASITSGIQETQY
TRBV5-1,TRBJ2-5,ASSSTSTVGETQY
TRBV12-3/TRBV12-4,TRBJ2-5,ASSLLRERSETQY
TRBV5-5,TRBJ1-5,ASSLTDRVGQPQH
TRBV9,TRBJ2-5,ASSRGTGGPTQY
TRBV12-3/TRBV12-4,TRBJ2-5,ASSSSPGTKGEETQY
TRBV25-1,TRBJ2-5,ASSLPTGTEETQY
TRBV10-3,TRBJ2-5,AISRSGGNQETQY